The 12 T cell receptor beta chains presented below share a single source sample, sequenced in a study of CXCR3-negative and CXCR3-positive naive CD8 T cells. UMI-labeled TRB cDNA libraries were prepared by 5' RACE. TCRdb reprocessed the 5' RACE reads and stores each CDR3 protein as one record, lacking DNA. This table lists 100,000 to 150,000 distinct CDR3 sequences. Material for sequencing was naive CXCR3- CD8+ T cells from blood. Subset specified: CD45RO-CCR7+CD27+CD95- naive CD8+ T cells lacking CXCR3 (TNR3-). The source is a human donor in good health. Some clones in this sample may be carry-over from other donors' samples.

The chain is built from TRBV29-1 and TRBJ1-2. Per the germline V gene, CDR1 is SQVTM and CDR2 is ANQGSEA. The length of the CDR3 is 11 residues. The CDR3 spells CSVETVGGYTF.

V and J are TRBV20-1 and TRBJ1-6; lacking DNA, the TRBD1 call made by TCRdb goes unchecked. CDR1 and CDR2 from the germline V gene are DFQATT and SNEGSKA (reference sequence). The CDR3 contains 14 residues. The CDR3 reads CSARDRDWFSPLHF.

V gene TRBV7-3 combines with J gene TRBJ2-1; TCRdb names TRBD2, which stays unverified in the absence of DNA. From germline, CDR1 is SGHTA and CDR2 FQGTGA. The CDR3 runs 16 residues. The CDR3 loop is CASSPPDLAGSHEQFF.

The rearrangement joins TRBV12-3 or TRBV12-4 to TRBJ2-4; TCRdb returns TRBD1, unconfirmable since there is no DNA. The CDR3 totals 14 residues. The CDR3 spells CASSPGQGQNIQYF.

The chain carries TRBV20-1 and TRBJ2-1; the D call from TCRdb, TRBD1, cannot be confirmed without DNA. The CDR3 is 13 residues long. Germline V lookup: CDR1 DFQATT, CDR2 SNEGSKA (reference sequence). The CDR3 loop is CSARGQADNEQFF.

J is TRBJ2-7 and V is TRBV3-1; TCRdb selects TRBD1, and the lack of DNA leaves this call unchecked. The CDR3 is 14 residues long. CDR1 and CDR2 from the germline V gene are LGHDT and YNNKEL (reference sequence). The CDR3: CASSQGDRAYEQYF.

The chain uses TRBV9 and TRBJ2-6. This CDR3 contains 15 residues. CDR1 and CDR2 from the germline V gene are SGDLS and YYNGEE. The CDR3 is CASSVWGSGANVLTF. Full variable domain (missing parts from reference TRBV9 and TRBJ2-6): DSGVTQTPKHLITATGQRVTLRCSPRSGDLSVYWYQQSLDQGLQFLIQYYNGEERAKGNILERFSAQQFPDLHSELNLSSLELGDSALYFCASSVWGSGANVLTFGAGSRLTVL.

V and J are TRBV6-2 or TRBV6-3 and TRBJ2-5; TCRdb's D call, TRBD2, is unchecked because there is no DNA. Germline V gene lookup returns CDR1 MNHEY and CDR2 SVGEGT. This CDR3 is built from 16 residues. The CDR3 loop reads CASSYRMGPAGGTQYF.

The chain has TRBV7-9 and TRBJ1-6; there is no DNA to check the TCRdb D call of TRBD1. The CDR3 length is 15 residues. Per the germline V gene, CDR1 is SEHNR and CDR2 is FQNEAQ (reference sequence). Here the CDR3 reads CASSLPDRVISPLHF.

The chain uses TRBV4-3 and TRBJ2-7. This CDR3 comprises 15 residues. Germline loops: CDR1 LGHNA, CDR2 YSLEER. CDR3 sequence reads: CASSQDRTAGYEQYF.

The chain is built from TRBV5-5 and TRBJ2-7. Germline V gene sequence: CDR1 SGHKS, CDR2 YYEKEE (reference sequence). The CDR3 runs to 13 residues. The CDR3 sequence is CASSLGTNYEQYF.

The gene calls are TRBV7-9 and TRBJ1-1. The CDR3 runs 14 residues. Germline values: CDR1 SEHNR, CDR2 FQNEAQ (reference sequence). This CDR3 reads CASSSTSLNTEAFF.